This TCR beta chain was retrieved from a study of CD4 T cells in relation to SARS-CoV-2 and coronaviruses. The CDR3 covers 14 residues. V was cut by 1 base and J by 4 bases, with 11 bases left in between. Germline values: CDR1 SGHVS, CDR2 FQNEAQ. Worth noting for this clone: The antigen remains unidentified.

Notes on the study in general: Monoreactive clones expanded significantly more to SARS-CoV-2 than crossreactive clones did. Samples before the pandemic and after infection were not matched within any donor.

The repertoire was sequenced with immunoSEQ multiplex PCR; TCRdb's copy has only in-frame clones and lacks some. The sample contains around 24,000 clones, about four fifths of which appear only once. Before the COVID-19 pandemic, during about 2011-2018, CD4+ T cells were taken from unexposed donors. The cells were cultured for under twelve days before CD4+ T cells were isolated. The genes are TRBV7-8 and TRBJ2-7; D is ambiguous. This sequence originates from a human donor in good health. What was sequenced was CD4+ T cells from PBMCs, cultured in vitro. In DNA form, the CDR3 reads TGTGCCAGCAGCTTAGTTGATCCGATTTACGAGCAGTACTTC. Translated, it gives CASSLVDPIYEQYF.